The 20 T cell receptor beta chains in this list originate from one sample, sequenced in a study of T cell repertoires in cytomegalovirus infection. These receptors have no known antigen. MiXCR, run by TCRdb on the reads, gives a single entry per CDR3 protein. This sample has about half a million distinct CDR3 sequences, with around 35% found just once. The sample in question was cultured PBMCs, obtained from culture after CMV antigen stimulation. These receptors all come from a human donor in good health (CMV status not recorded). Some clones in this sample may be carry-over from other donors' samples.

The gene calls are TRBV19 and TRBJ2-7; tentative D call: TRBD2 (6 bases). The CDR3 runs 15 residues. Germline V gene data show CDR1 as LNHDA and CDR2 as SQIVND (reference sequence). V was trimmed by 6 bases and J by 0 bases, leaving 15 bases between them. CDR3 coding DNA: TGTGCCAGTAGAGACCTCGGGGGAAACTCCTACGAGCAGTACTTC. It specifies CASRDLGGNSYEQYF.

The genes are TRBV19 and TRBJ2-7, with D perhaps TRBD1 (6 bases). The CDR3 has 14 residues. Looked up from germline, CDR1 is LNHDA and CDR2 is SQIVND (reference sequence). V was clipped by 2 bases and J by 6 bases, with 14 bases between them. The CDR3 reads CASSILRGSSEQYF. The CDR3, as DNA: TGTGCCAGTAGTATACTCAGGGGTTCTTCCGAGCAGTACTTC.

The CDR3 here is CASSLAQGNGYTF. CDR3 bases: TGTGCCAGCAGTTTAGCACAGGGAAATGGCTACACCTTC. This chain joins TRBV12-3 or TRBV12-4 and TRBJ1-2; a possible D gene is TRBD1 (6 bases). The CDR3 spans 13 residues. Between the trimmed V and J ends, which lost 0 bases and 6 bases, there was a span of 8 bases.

The chain combines TRBV6-6 with TRBJ2-7; 9 bases are a match to TRBD2. The CDR3 contains 16 residues. CDR1 MNHNY and CDR2 SVGAGI come from the germline V gene (reference sequence). Losses at the gene ends were 0 bases for V and 2 bases for J; bases not matched to a gene: 5. In nucleotides, the CDR3 is TGTGCCAGCAGTTACTCGAGCGGGAGGACCACCTACGAGCAGTACTTC. It yields the protein CASSYSSGRTTYEQYF.

The J gene is TRBJ2-1, the V gene TRBV6-2 or TRBV6-3, with a tentative D call TRBD2 (6 bases). CDR3 size: 15 residues. Germline CDR1 is MNHEY and CDR2 is SVGEGT. V was clipped by 0 bases and J by 7 bases, with 13 bases between them. This CDR3 is CASSYSRNGGNEQFF. The DNA for the CDR3 is TGTGCCAGCAGTTACTCGAGGAATGGGGGGAATGAGCAGTTCTTC.

The chain employs TRBV28 and TRBJ2-2, with D maybe TRBD2 (7 bases). The V end lost 2 bases, the J end lost 6 bases, and 16 bases lay between the germline ends. Germline V gene lookup returns CDR1 MDHEN and CDR2 SYDVKM. CDR3 length equals 16 residues. This CDR3 reads CASSLSGLGGAGELFF. Here the CDR3 DNA reads TGTGCCAGCAGTTTAAGCGGACTAGGGGGGGCCGGGGAGCTGTTTTTT.

This clonotype appeared a few times. This chain connects TRBV7-9 to TRBJ2-1; 10 bases map to TRBD2. Germline V lookup: CDR1 SEHNR, CDR2 FQNEAQ (reference sequence). CDR3 size: 19 residues. Losses at the gene ends were 3 bases for V and 6 bases for J; bases not matched to a gene: 17. CDR3 in amino acids: CASSFPSGRESTSGNEQFF. In nucleotides, the CDR3 is TGTGCCAGCAGCTTTCCTAGCGGGAGAGAAAGCACCTCGGGCAATGAGCAGTTCTTC.

This clonotype has only a few counts. The chain uses TRBV19 and TRBJ2-7; TRBD1 matches at 8 bases. The V gene's germline CDR1 is LNHDA and CDR2 SQIVND (reference sequence). This CDR3 contains 13 residues. V lost 9 bases to trimming and J lost 3 bases; unmatched junction nucleotides: 7. CDR3 nucleotide sequence: TGTGCCAGCGGACAGGGTAGAGACTACGAGCAGTACTTC. It translates to CASGQGRDYEQYF.

The V call is TRBV7-2, the J call TRBJ2-5, with a possible D match to TRBD2 (6 bases). Germline CDR1 and CDR2: SGHTA and FQGNSA. The CDR3 spans 14 residues. Trimming took 3 bases from V and 5 from J, leaving 13 bases between them. The CDR3 DNA reads TGTGCCAGCAGCTTTCAGGCGGGGTCGGAGACCCAGTACTTC. Its protein is CASSFQAGSETQYF.

There are a few counts of this clonotype. The chain employs TRBV12-3 or TRBV12-4 and TRBJ1-5; 7 bases match TRBD1. The trim removed 8 bases at V and 4 bases at J, leaving 17 bases unmatched. The CDR3 spans 17 residues. CDR3 nucleotides: TGTGCCAGCCAGACAGGGACAGTCGGTAAAGGGAATCAGCCCCAGCATTTT. Protein sequence: CASQTGTVGKGNQPQHF.

This clonotype has only a few counts. This sequence joins TRBV7-8 and TRBJ2-2; D may be TRBD2 (6 bases). The CDR3 runs 15 residues. The V and J ends lost 6 bases and 0 bases respectively, with 11 bases between them. Germline V gives CDR1 SGHVS, CDR2 FQNEAQ. CDR3 loop: CASRIRGSNTGELFF. CDR3 DNA sequence: TGTGCCAGCAGGATTCGGGGGTCGAACACCGGGGAGCTGTTTTTT.

V usage is TRBV15 and J usage is TRBJ2-5; D might be TRBD1 or TRBD2, each matching 5 bases. This CDR3 comprises 17 residues. V lost 4 bases and J 2 bases, leaving 20 bases between the germline ends. Germline V gene sequence: CDR1 LNHNV, CDR2 YYDKDF (reference sequence). This CDR3 reads CATSNARGGGVQETQYF. In DNA, the CDR3 is TGTGCCACCAGCAACGCAAGGGGTGGAGGAGTTCAAGAGACCCAGTACTTC.

The V and J genes are TRBV10-3 and TRBJ2-7, with a tentative D call TRBD1 (5 bases). Germline CDR1 reads ENHRY; CDR2 reads SYGVKD. Trimming took off 8 bases at V and 5 bases at J, with 16 bases between the two ends. The CDR3 has 13 amino acids. For the CDR3, the DNA is TGTGCCATCCGCCGAGGCAGGGCCGACGAGCAGTACTTC. This translates into CAIRRGRADEQYF.

This clonotype was detected only a few times. The chain employs TRBV12-3 or TRBV12-4 and TRBJ1-2, with unresolved D. The CDR3 is 12 amino acids. Trimming removed 3 bases from V and 7 bases from J, with 9 bases in between. The CDR3 DNA reads as TGTGCCAGCAGTTTGATCGGATCTGGCTACACCTTC. The encoded protein is CASSLIGSGYTF.

This clonotype has only a few counts. A much more abundant neighbour one base away suggests this may be a read error. The V and J genes are TRBV7-2 and TRBJ1-4, with 8 bases that match TRBD1. This CDR3 has 15 residues. CDR1 is SGHTA and CDR2 is FQGNSA in the germline V gene. V lost 2 bases, J lost 4 bases, and 3 bases stayed unmatched. CDR3 in amino acids: CASSLMGQVNEKLFF. The CDR3 DNA is TGTGCCAGCAGCTTAATGGGACAGGTTAATGAAAAACTGTTTTTT. Drawing the rest from reference TRBV7-2 and TRBJ1-4, the complete variable domain is GAGVSQSPSNKVTEKGKDVELRCDPISGHTALYWYRQSLGQGLEFLIYFQGNSAPDKSGLPSDRFSAERTGGSVSTLTIQRTQQEDSAVYLCASSLMGQVNEKLFFGSGTQLSVL.

This clonotype showed up many times. The V gene is TRBV7-3, the J gene TRBJ2-3, with D possibly matching TRBD1 (5 bases). V lost 5 bases and J 0 bases, leaving 12 bases between the germline ends. Germline-derived CDR1 and CDR2 are SGHTA and FQGTGA. This CDR3 region has 15 residues. In nucleotides, the CDR3 is TGTGCCAGCAGCCCTCAGGGAACTAGCACAGATACGCAGTATTTT. This codes for CASSPQGTSTDTQYF.

With respect to this clonotype: One junction end does not reproduce the germline sequence, and a read error may be involved. The J gene is TRBJ2-7, the V gene TRBV29-1; 9 nucleotides match TRBD1. This CDR3 contains 15 residues. Germline CDR1 reads SQVTM; CDR2 reads ANQGSEA. CDR3 amino acids: CSATGDRASSSEQYF. The CDR3 coding sequence is TGCAGCGCAACCGGGGACAGGGCTTCGTCCTCCGAGCAGTACTTC.

The V and J genes are TRBV27 and TRBJ2-3; 10 bases match TRBD2. Germline lookup yields CDR1 MNHEY and CDR2 SMNVEV (reference sequence). The CDR3 is 15 amino acids. The trim removed 6 bases at V and 5 bases at J, leaving 8 bases unmatched. The CDR3 is CASRHLAGERDTQYF. The CDR3 bases are TGTGCCAGCAGACACCTAGCGGGAGAGCGAGATACGCAGTATTTT.

This clonotype was detected many times. This chain links TRBV4-3 with TRBJ1-4; possibly TRBD1 for D (5 bases). The CDR3 is 13 amino acids. Deletions cut 2 bases from V and 13 bases from J, with 14 bases between. CDR1 and CDR2 (germline): LGHNA, YSLEER. DNA for the CDR3: TGCGCCAGCAGCCAAATGTTGTGGACAAGACTGTTTTTT. It codes for CASSQMLWTRLFF.

There are many counts of this clonotype. The J gene is TRBJ1-1, the V gene TRBV7-2, with TRBD1 identical over 10 bases. Trimming took 5 bases from V and 8 from J; bases not matched to a gene: 8. From germline, CDR1 is SGHTA and CDR2 FQGNSA. This CDR3 spans 14 amino acids. As DNA, the CDR3 is TGTGCCAGCAGCCCTTGGACAGGGGGGGGGGAAGCTTTCTTT. Amino acid sequence: CASSPWTGGGEAFF.